This is a list of T cell receptor beta chains from one sample in a study of cytomegalovirus exposure and HLA in healthy donors. The repertoire was sequenced with immunoSEQ multiplex PCR; TCRdb's copy has only in-frame clones and lacks some. The data contain about 150,000 clones, approximately 77% of them singletons. Specimen: PBMCs. These TCRs come from a young man in good health and CMV-seronegative. CDR3s include the opening cysteine and the closing phenylalanine or tryptophan. The D gene is left open where the match is weak. Size is stated for part of the rows, as once, few or many counts, or as a class when the clone is expanded.

-,TRBV7-7,-,TRBJ2-1,TGTGCCAGCAGCTTATCCCCGGGGAAAGAGCAGTTCTTC,CASSLSPGKEQFF
-,TRBV7-6,-,TRBJ1-2,TGTGCCAGCAGCTTAACAACAGACTATGGCTACACCTTC,CASSLTTDYGYTF
-,TRBV7-7,TRBD1,TRBJ2-2,TGTGCCAGCAGCTTAGCCCCCGGGACAGGGGAAGGCACCGGGGAGCTGTTTTTT,CASSLAPGTGEGTGELFF
-,TRBV30,TRBD1,TRBJ1-5,TGTGCCTGGAGTGGGGGGACAGGGGGCGCGGGTGGCAATCAGCCCCAGCATTTT,CAWSGGTGGAGGNQPQHF
-,TRBV19,TRBD1,TRBJ2-1,TGTGCCAGTAGCGACAGGGGGTCGGTAGATGAGCAGTTCTTC,CASSDRGSVDEQFF
-,TRBV4-1,-,TRBJ2-2,TGCGCCAGCAGCCAAGATCTTAGGGGCACCGGGGAGCTGTTTTTT,CASSQDLRGTGELFF
-,TRBV12-5,-,TRBJ1-5,TGTGCTAGTGGTTCGGACACGGCTAGTCCCCAGCATTTT,CASGSDTASPQHF
few,TRBV30,-,TRBJ2-3,TGTGCCTGGAGTGTATGGCGGGGTTTTAGCACAGATACGCAGTATTTT,CAWSVWRGFSTDTQYF
-,TRBV18,-,TRBJ1-1,TGTGCCAGCTCACCGCGCATACTCCAGAACACTGAAGCTTTCTTT,CASSPRILQNTEAFF
-,TRBV16,TRBD1,TRBJ1-4,TGTGCCAGCAGCCCCCCCACAGGGGCTGGGAAACTGTTTTTT,CASSPPTGAGKLFF
-,TRBV29-1,TRBD2,TRBJ2-5,TGCAGCGTTGTACGACTAGCGGGAGGTCAGACCCAGTACTTC,CSVVRLAGGQTQYF
-,TRBV6-4,TRBD2,TRBJ2-2,TGTGCCAGCGCCCGGACTAGCGTTAACACCGGGGAGCTGTTTTTT,CASARTSVNTGELFF
-,TRBV9,-,TRBJ1-1,TGTGCCAGCAGCCTCAGAAGGGGCACTGAAGCTTTCTTT,CASSLRRGTEAFF
-,TRBV6-1,-,TRBJ2-7,TGTGCCAGCAGTGATCCCGTAGGGGGGGTGAGCGAGCAGTACTTC,CASSDPVGGVSEQYF
-,TRBV11-2,-,TRBJ2-7,TGTGCCAGCAGCTCCTCACATCCAGGGGTACTAGGCTACGAGCAGTACTTC,CASSSSHPGVLGYEQYF
-,TRBV7-2,TRBD2,TRBJ2-7,TGTGCCAGCAGCTCCGATGGGGGGGATTGGTCCTACGAGCAGTACTTC,CASSSDGGDWSYEQYF
-,TRBV28,TRBD1,TRBJ1-5,TGTGCCAGCAGTTTACCAGGGGGCATGGGCAATCAGCCCCAGCATTTT,CASSLPGGMGNQPQHF
few,TRBV7-2,TRBD1,TRBJ2-7,TGTGCCAGCAGCTGGACAGGGGCCACGTACGAGCAGTACTTC,CASSWTGATYEQYF
-,TRBV30,-,TRBJ2-1,TGTGCCTGGATGGGGGGTCGGGTCGGCAGGAAGTTCTTC,CAWMGGRVGRKFF
-,TRBV19,-,TRBJ2-2,TGTGCCAGTAGTATCTCGACAGTCTCGAACACCGGGGAGCTGTTTTTT,CASSISTVSNTGELFF
-,TRBV15,TRBD1,TRBJ1-2,TGTGCCACCAGCAGGGCGGGACAGTCATACTCGGGCTACACCTTC,CATSRAGQSYSGYTF
-,TRBV7-8,-,TRBJ1-2,TGTGCCAGCAGCTTGAGGCGGGACCAAAACTATGGCTACACCTTC,CASSLRRDQNYGYTF
-,TRBV30,-,TRBJ1-1,TGTGCCTGGACGGGACACTCAGACACTGAAGCTTTCTTT,CAWTGHSDTEAFF
-,TRBV4-2,TRBD2,TRBJ2-1,TGTGCCAGCAGCCAAGACACGGCACTAGCGAGCTCCAATGAGCAGTTCTTC,CASSQDTALASSNEQFF
-,TRBV10-2,TRBD1,TRBJ2-7,TGCGCCAGCAGTGAGTTGTATAGGACAGGTTGGGGCGAGCAGTACTTC,CASSELYRTGWGEQYF
-,TRBV4-3,-,TRBJ1-2,TGCGCCAGCAGCCAAGTAGGGGAGGCGATTTATGGCTACACCTTC,CASSQVGEAIYGYTF
-,TRBV19,TRBD1,TRBJ2-6,TGTGCCAGTAGTATAGATGCATTCAGGACAGGGGGCGCCAACGGGGCCAACGTCCTGACTTTC,CASSIDAFRTGGANGANVLTF
few,TRBV7-9,-,TRBJ2-3,TGTGCCAGCAGCTTAGGGGCTAGCATAGCAGATACGCAGTATTTT,CASSLGASIADTQYF
-,TRBV11-2,TRBD2,TRBJ2-7,TGTGCCAGCAGCCCTGCCGGGACTAGCGGGATAATCCCGTACTTC,CASSPAGTSGIIPYF
-,TRBV6-1,-,TRBJ2-3,TGTGCCATCGCCCCCGCGGGGAGCACAGATACGCAGTATTTT,CAIAPAGSTDTQYF
-,TRBV10-2,TRBD2,TRBJ2-7,TGCGCCAGCAGTGAGTGGAGGACTAGCGGGAGCCCCTACGAGCAGTACTTC,CASSEWRTSGSPYEQYF
-,TRBV28,-,TRBJ2-7,TGTGCCAGCAGTGGGGACAAGACCTACGAGCAGTACTTC,CASSGDKTYEQYF
-,TRBV11-2,-,TRBJ1-5,TGTGCCAGCAGCTTAGACGGCAATCAGCCCCAGCATTTT,CASSLDGNQPQHF